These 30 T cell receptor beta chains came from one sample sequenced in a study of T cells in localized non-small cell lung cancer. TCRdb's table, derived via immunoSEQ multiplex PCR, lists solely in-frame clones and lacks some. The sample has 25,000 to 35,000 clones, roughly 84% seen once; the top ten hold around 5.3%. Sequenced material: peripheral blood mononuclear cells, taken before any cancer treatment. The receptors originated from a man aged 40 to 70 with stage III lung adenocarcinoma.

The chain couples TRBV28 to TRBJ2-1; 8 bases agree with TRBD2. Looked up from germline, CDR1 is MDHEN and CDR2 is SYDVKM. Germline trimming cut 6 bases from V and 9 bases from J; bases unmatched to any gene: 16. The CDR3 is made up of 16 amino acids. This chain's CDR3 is CASSRAERRGAGEQFF. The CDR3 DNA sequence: TGTGCCAGCAGCCGAGCCGAGAGGCGGGGGGCCGGTGAGCAGTTCTTC.

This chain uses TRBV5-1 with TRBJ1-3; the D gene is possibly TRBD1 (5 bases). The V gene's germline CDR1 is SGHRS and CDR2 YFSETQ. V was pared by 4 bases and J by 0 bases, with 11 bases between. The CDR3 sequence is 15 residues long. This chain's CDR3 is CASSEGTVSGNTIYF. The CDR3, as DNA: TGCGCCAGCAGCGAGGGGACGGTCTCTGGAAACACCATATATTTT.

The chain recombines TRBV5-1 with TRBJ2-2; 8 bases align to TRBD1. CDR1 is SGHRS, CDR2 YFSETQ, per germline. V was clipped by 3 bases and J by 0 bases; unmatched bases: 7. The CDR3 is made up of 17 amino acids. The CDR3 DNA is TGCGCCAGCAGCTCGGAAAGACAGGGGTCGAACACCGGGGAGCTGTTTTTT. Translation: CASSSERQGSNTGELFF.

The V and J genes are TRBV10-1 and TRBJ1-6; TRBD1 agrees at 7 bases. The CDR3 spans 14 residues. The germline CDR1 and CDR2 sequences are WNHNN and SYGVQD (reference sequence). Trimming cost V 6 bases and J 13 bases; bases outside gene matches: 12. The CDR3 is CASRLQGPLIPLHF. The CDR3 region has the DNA TGCGCCAGCAGGCTACAGGGGCCCCTTATCCCCCTCCACTTT.

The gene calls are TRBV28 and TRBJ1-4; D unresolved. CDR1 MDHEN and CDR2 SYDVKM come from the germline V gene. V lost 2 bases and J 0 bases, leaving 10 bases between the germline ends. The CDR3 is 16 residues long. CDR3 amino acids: CASSLRGAATNEKLFF. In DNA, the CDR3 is TGTGCCAGCAGTTTAAGAGGCGCCGCAACTAATGAAAAACTGTTTTTT.

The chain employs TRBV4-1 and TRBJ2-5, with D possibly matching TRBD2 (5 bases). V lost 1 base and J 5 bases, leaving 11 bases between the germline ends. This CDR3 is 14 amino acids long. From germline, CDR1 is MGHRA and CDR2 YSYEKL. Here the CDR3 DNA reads TGCGCCAGCAGCCAAGGGCCGGGGATGGAGACCCAGTACTTC. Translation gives CASSQGPGMETQYF.

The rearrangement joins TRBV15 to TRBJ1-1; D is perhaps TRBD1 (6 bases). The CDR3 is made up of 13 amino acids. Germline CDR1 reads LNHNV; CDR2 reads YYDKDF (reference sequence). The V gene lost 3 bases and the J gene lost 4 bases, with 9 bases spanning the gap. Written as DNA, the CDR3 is TGTGCCACCAGCAGGAGGGGGAGCACTGAAGCTTTCTTT. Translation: CATSRRGSTEAFF.

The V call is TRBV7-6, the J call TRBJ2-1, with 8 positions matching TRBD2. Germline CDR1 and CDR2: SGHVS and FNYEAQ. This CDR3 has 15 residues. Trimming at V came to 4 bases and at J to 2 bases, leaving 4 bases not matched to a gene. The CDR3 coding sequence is TGTGCCAGCAGCTGGTCGGGGGGGCCCTACAATGAGCAGTTCTTC. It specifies CASSWSGGPYNEQFF.

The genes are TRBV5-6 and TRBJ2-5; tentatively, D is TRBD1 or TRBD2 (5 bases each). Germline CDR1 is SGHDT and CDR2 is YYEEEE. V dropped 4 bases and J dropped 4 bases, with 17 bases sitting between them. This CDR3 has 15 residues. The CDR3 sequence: CASSLSPLGVETQYF. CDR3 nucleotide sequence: TGTGCCAGCAGCCTTTCCCCCCTGGGGGTAGAGACCCAGTACTTC. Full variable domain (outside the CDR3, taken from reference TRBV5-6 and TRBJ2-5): DAGVTQSPTHLIKTRGQQVTLRCSPKSGHDTVSWYQQALGQGPQFIFQYYEEEERQRGNFPDRFSGHQFPNYSSELNVNALLLGDSALYLCASSLSPLGVETQYFGPGTRLLVL.

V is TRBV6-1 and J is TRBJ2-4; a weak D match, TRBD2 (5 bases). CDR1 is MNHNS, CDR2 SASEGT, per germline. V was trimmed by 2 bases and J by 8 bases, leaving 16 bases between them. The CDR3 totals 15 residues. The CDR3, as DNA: TGTGCCAGCAGTGAATGGGGTCGGGGAGAAGACATTCAGTACTTC. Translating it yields CASSEWGRGEDIQYF.

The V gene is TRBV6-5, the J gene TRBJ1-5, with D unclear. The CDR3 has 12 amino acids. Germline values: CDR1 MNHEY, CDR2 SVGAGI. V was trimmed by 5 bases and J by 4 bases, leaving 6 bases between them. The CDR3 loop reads CASSLPNQPQHF. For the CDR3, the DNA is TGTGCCAGCAGTCTCCCGAATCAGCCCCAGCATTTT.

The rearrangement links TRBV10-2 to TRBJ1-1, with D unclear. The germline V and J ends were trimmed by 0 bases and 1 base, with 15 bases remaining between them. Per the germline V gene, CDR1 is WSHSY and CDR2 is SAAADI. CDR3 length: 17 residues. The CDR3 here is CASSESRGLRKNTEAFF. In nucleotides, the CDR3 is TGCGCCAGCAGTGAGTCACGGGGTCTAAGAAAGAACACTGAAGCTTTCTTT.

The CDR3 region has the DNA TGTGCCACCAGCAGAGATTCCCAGACAGTACAAGAGACCCAGTACTTC. Its protein is CATSRDSQTVQETQYF. The chain has TRBV15 and TRBJ2-5; perhaps TRBD1 as D (5 bases). This CDR3 contains 16 residues. The germline V and J ends were trimmed by 0 bases and 2 bases, with 13 bases remaining between them. Per the germline V gene, CDR1 is LNHNV and CDR2 is YYDKDF (reference sequence).

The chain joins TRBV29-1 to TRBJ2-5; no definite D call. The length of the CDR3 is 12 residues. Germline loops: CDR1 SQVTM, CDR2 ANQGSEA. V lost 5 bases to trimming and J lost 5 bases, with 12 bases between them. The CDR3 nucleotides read TGCAGCGTTTCTCAAGGGCTTGAGACCCAGTACTTC. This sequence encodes CSVSQGLETQYF.

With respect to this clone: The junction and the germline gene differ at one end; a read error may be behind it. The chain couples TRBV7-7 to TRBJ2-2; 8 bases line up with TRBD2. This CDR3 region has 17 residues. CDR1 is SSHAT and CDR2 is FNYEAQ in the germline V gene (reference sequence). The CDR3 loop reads CASSPRGAGGATGELFF. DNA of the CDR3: TGTGCTAGCAGCCCCAGAGGTGCGGGAGGCGCCACCGGGGAGCTGTTTTTT.

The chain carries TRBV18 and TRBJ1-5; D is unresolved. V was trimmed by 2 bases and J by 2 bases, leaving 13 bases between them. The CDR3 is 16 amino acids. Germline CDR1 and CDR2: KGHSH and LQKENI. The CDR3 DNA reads TGTGCCAGCTCACCAGGCAGTAGTATACGCAATCAGCCCCAGCATTTT. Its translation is CASSPGSSIRNQPQHF.

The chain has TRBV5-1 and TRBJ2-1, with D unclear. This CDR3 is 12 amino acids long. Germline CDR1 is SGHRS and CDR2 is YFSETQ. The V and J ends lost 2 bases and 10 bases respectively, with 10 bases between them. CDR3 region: CASSLYRAEQFF. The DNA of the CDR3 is TGCGCCAGCAGCTTATACCGGGCCGAGCAGTTCTTC.

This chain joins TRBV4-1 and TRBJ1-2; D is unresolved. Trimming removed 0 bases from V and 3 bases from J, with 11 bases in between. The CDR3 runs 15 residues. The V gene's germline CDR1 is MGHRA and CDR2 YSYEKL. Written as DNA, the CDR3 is TGCGCCAGCAGCCAAGAACGTGGGAGCGACTATGGCTACACCTTC. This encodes CASSQERGSDYGYTF.

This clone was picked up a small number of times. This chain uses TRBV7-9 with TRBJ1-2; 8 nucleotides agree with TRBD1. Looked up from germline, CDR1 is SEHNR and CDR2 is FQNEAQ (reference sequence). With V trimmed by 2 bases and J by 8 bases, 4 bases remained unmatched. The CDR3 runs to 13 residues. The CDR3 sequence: CASSLQGARGYTF. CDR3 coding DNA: TGTGCCAGCAGCTTACAGGGGGCGAGGGGCTACACCTTC. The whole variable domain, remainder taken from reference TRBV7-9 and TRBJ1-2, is DTGVSQNPRHKITKRGQNVTFRCDPISEHNRLYWYRQTLGQGPEFLTYFQNEAQLEKSRLLSDRFSAERPKGSFSTLEIQRTEQGDSAMYLCASSLQGARGYTFGSGTRLTVV.

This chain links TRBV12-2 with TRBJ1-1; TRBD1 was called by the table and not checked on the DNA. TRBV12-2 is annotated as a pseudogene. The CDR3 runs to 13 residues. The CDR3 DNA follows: TGTGCAAGTCGCCACGGGACAATCCCTGAAGCTTTCTTT. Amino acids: CASRHGTIPEAFF.

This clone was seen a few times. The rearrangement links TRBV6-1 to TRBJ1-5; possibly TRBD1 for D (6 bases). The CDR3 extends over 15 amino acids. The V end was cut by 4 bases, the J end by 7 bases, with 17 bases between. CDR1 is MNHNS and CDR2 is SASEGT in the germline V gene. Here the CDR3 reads CASSAETGPDQPQHF. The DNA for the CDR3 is TGTGCCAGCAGTGCAGAAACAGGGCCGGACCAGCCCCAGCATTTT.

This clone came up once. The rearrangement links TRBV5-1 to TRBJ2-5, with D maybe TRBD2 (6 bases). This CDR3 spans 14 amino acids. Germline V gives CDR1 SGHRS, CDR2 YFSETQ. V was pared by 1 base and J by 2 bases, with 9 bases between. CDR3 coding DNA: TGCGCCAGCAGCTTGTCGGGGGTACAAGAGACCCAGTACTTC. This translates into CASSLSGVQETQYF.

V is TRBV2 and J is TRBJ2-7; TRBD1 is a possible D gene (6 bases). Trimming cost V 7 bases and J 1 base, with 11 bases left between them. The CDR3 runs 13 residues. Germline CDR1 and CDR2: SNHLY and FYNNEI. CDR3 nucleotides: TGTGCCAGCACATTACAGGGATCCTACGAGCAGTACGTC. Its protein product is CASTLQGSYEQYV.

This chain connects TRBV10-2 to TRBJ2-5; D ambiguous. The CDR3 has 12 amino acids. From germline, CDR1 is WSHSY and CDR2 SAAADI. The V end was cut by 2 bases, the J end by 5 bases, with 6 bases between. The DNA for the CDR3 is TGCGCCAGCAGTGAGGGTCGGGAGACCCAGTACTTC. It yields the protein CASSEGRETQYF.

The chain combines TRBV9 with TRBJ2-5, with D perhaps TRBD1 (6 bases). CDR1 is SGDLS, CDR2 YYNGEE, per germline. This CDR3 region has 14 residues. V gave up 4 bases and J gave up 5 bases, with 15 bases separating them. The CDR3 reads CASSKSTGQETQYF. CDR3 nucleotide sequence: TGTGCCAGCAGCAAATCAACAGGGCAGGAGACCCAGTACTTC.

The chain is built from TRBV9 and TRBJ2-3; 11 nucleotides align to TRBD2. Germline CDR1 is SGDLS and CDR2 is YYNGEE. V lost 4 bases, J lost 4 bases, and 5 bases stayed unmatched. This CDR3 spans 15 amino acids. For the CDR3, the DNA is TGTGCCAGCAGCAAAACTAGCGGGAGCGCAGATACGCAGTATTTT. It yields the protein CASSKTSGSADTQYF.

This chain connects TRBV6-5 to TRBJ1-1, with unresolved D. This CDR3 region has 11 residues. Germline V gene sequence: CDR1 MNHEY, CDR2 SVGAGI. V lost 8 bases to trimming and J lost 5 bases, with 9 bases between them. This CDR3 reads CASRLGTEAFF. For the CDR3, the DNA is TGTGCCAGCCGGTTGGGTACTGAAGCTTTCTTT.

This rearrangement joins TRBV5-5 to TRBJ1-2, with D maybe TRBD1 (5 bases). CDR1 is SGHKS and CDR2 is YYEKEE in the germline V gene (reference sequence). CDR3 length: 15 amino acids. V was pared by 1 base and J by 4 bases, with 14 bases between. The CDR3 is CASSLFPRVIYGYTF. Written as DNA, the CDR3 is TGTGCCAGCAGCTTGTTTCCCAGGGTGATCTATGGCTACACCTTC.

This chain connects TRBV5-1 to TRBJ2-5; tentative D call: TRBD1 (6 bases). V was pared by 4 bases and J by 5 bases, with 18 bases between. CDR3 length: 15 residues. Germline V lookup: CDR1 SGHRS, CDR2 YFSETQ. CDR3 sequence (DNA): TGCGCCAGCAGCCTCGAGGACAGATTCGGGGAGACCCAGTACTTC. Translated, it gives CASSLEDRFGETQYF.

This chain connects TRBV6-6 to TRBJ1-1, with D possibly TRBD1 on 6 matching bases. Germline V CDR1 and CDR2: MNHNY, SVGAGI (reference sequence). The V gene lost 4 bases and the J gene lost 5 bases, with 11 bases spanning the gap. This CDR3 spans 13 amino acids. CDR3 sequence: CASSLQGGTEAFF. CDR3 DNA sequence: TGTGCCAGCAGTTTACAGGGTGGGACTGAAGCTTTCTTT.